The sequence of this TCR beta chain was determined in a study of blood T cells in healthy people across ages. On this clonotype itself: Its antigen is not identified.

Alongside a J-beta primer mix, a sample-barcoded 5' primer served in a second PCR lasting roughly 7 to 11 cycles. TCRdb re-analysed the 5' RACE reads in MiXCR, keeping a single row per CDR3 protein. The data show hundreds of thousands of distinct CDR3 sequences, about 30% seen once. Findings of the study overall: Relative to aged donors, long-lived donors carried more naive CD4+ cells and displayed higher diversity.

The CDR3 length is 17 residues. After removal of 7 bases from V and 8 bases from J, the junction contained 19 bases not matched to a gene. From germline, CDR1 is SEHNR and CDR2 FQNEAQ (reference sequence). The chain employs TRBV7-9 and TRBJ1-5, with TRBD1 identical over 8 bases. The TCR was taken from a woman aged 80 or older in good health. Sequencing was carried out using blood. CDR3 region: CASKTRRGAGGEEPQHF. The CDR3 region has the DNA TGTGCCAGCAAAACTAGAAGGGGGGCAGGGGGCGAGGAGCCCCAGCATTTT.